Many counts were recorded for the clone carrying this T cell receptor beta chain. The antigen is not known. Amplification of TCR beta CDR3 regions used RNA as the template. First-round RT-PCR of the TCR CDR3 relied on the HTBI primer set. TCRdb fed the multiplex PCR reads into MiXCR, producing one record per CDR3 protein. The sample consists of approximately 740,000 distinct CDR3 sequences, approximately 15% of them appearing once. The data originate from a study of T cells in Graves' hyperthyroidism and ophthalmopathy. Germline CDR1 and CDR2: SGHTA and FQGNSA. This CDR3 is 14 amino acids long. Trimming took off 2 bases at V and 8 bases at J, with 12 bases between the two ends. No progression to ophthalmopathy during 18 months of follow-up defined stable disease. The study enrolled patients aged 18 to 65 with newly diagnosed hyperthyroidism of under 2 months' duration. Extraction of PBMCs used 8.5 to 10 ml of fresh peripheral blood.

Study-wide findings and caveats: Most thyroid clonotypes that were expanded above 0.001 also turned up in blood.

The specimen was blood. The clonotype originates from a woman under 30 with Graves' hyperthyroidism. The V and J genes are TRBV7-2 and TRBJ1-4; D remains unclear. Here the CDR3 reads CASSLSPRGEKLFF. The CDR3 DNA follows: TGTGCCAGCAGCTTATCGCCGAGAGGAGAAAAACTGTTTTTT.